Listed here is a single T cell receptor beta chain. In the original workflow: The authors estimated nucleated cell counts from reference gene primer amplification. Sequencing was performed with immunoSEQ multiplex PCR; in TCRdb, only in-frame clones are kept and a portion is missing. From that table come the V and J calls and clone size; the DNA was used to work out D and trimming. Here the sample spans some 150,000 clones, 84% being singletons. The sample originates from a study of blood T cell repertoires in COVID-19. Study-wide background: The United States, Italy and Spain were the sources of the acute and convalescent COVID-19 samples. The cDNA or gDNA used as material had been derived from T cells, B-cell-depleted T cells, or PBMCs.

V gave up 1 base and J gave up 0 bases; unmatched junction bases: 0. The CDR3 is 14 residues long. The germline V gene encodes CDR1 LNHNV and CDR2 YYDKDF (reference sequence). The specimen sequenced was peripheral blood. The TCR originated in a human donor in a cohort sampled during active COVID-19. This chain uses TRBV15 with TRBJ2-7, with 7 bases aligning to TRBD1. Here the CDR3 reads CATSRGQGSYEQYF. The CDR3 region has the DNA TGTGCCACCAGCAGAGGACAGGGCTCCTACGAGCAGTACTTC.